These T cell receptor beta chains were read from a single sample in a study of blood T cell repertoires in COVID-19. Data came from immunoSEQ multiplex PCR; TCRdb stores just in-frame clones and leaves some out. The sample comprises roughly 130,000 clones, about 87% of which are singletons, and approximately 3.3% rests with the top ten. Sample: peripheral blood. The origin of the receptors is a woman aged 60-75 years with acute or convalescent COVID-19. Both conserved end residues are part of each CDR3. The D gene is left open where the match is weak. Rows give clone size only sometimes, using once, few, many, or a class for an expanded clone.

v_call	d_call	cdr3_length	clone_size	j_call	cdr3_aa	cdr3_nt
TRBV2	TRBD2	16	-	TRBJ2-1	CASSVPAGGPENEQFF	TGTGCCAGCAGTGTCCCCGCGGGAGGGCCGGAAAATGAGCAGTTCTTC
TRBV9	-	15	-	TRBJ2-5	CASSVGAGFSETQYF	TGTGCCAGCAGCGTAGGGGCAGGCTTTAGTGAGACCCAGTACTTC
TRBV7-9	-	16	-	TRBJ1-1	CASSLDVGQGSTEAFF	TGTGCCAGCAGCCTTGATGTTGGGCAGGGGAGCACTGAAGCTTTCTTT
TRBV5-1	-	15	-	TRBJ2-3	CASSFTRGGPDTQYF	TGCGCCAGCAGCTTCACCCGGGGAGGACCAGATACGCAGTATTTT
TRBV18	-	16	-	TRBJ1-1	CASSSSSGSMNTEAFF	TGTGCCAGCTCATCCTCAAGCGGCTCCATGAACACTGAAGCTTTCTTT
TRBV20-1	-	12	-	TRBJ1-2	CSASTGHDGYTF	TGCAGTGCTAGTACAGGGCACGATGGCTACACCTTC
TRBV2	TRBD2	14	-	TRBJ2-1	CASSRGLAGYEQFF	TGTGCCAGCAGTAGGGGACTAGCGGGATATGAGCAGTTCTTC
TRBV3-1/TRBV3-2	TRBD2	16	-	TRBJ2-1	CASSQLGLAGDNEQFF	TGTGCCAGCAGCCAGTTGGGACTAGCGGGGGACAATGAGCAGTTCTTC
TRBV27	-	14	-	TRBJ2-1	CASSSGSGYNEQFF	TGTGCCAGCAGTTCCGGGAGTGGCTACAATGAGCAGTTCTTC
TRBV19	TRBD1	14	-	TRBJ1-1	CASSVTGAGTEAFF	TGTGCCAGTAGTGTGACAGGGGCGGGTACTGAAGCTTTCTTT
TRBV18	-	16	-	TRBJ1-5	CASSPFERPSNQPQHF	TGTGCCAGCTCACCATTCGAGCGTCCTAGCAATCAGCCCCAGCATTTT
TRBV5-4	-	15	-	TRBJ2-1	CASSFPQNSYNEQFF	TGTGCCAGCAGCTTCCCGCAGAACTCCTACAATGAGCAGTTCTTC
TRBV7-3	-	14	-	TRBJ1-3	CASSPQDSGNTIYF	TGTGCCAGCAGCCCACAAGACTCTGGAAACACCATATATTTT
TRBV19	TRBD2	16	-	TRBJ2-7	CASTSQAGGPSYEQYF	TGTGCCAGTACCTCTCAAGCGGGAGGGCCGTCCTACGAGCAGTACTTC
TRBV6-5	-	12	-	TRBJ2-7	CATKGGASEQYF	TGTGCCACCAAGGGGGGGGCCTCCGAGCAGTACTTC
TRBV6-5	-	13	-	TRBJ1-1	CASKRGTNTEAFF	TGTGCCAGCAAACGGGGAACGAACACTGAAGCTTTCTTT
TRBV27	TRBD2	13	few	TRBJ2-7	CASSRRESYEQYF	TGTGCCAGCAGCCGGCGGGAGTCCTACGAGCAGTACTTC
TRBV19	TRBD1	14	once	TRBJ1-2	CASSIPQGAGGYTF	TGTGCCAGTAGCATTCCACAGGGGGCGGGAGGCTACACCTTC
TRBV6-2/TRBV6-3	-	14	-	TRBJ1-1	CASSPPGRFAEAFF	TGTGCCAGCAGTCCGCCGGGAAGGTTTGCTGAAGCTTTCTTT
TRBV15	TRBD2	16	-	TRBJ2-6	CATSRLAGDGANVLTF	TGTGCCACCAGCCGACTAGCGGGAGACGGGGCCAACGTCCTGACTTTC
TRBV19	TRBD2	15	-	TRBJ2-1	CASSIDTSGYNEQFF	TGTGCCAGTAGTATAGATACTAGCGGTTACAATGAGCAGTTCTTC
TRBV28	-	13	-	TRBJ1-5	CASSLGRNQPQHF	TGTGCCAGCAGTTTGGGGAGAAATCAGCCCCAGCATTTT
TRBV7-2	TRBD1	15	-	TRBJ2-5	CASSQGATMEETQYF	TGTGCCAGCAGCCAGGGGGCGACGATGGAAGAGACCCAGTACTTC
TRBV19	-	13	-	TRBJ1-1	CASSSPGDTEAFF	TGTGCCAGTAGTAGTCCGGGAGACACTGAAGCTTTCTTT